The 24 T cell receptor beta chains below come from one sample, sequenced in a study of blood T cell repertoires in COVID-19. Using immunoSEQ multiplex PCR, the repertoire was profiled, and TCRdb retains in-frame clones only, with some absent. This sample has over 150,000 clones, with 80% to 90% found just once. The sequencing input was peripheral blood. The receptors come from a woman aged 70-85 years with COVID-19, enrolled during active disease.

The chain has TRBV4-2 and TRBJ2-4, with a tentative D call TRBD1 (5 bases). CDR3 size: 12 residues. V gave up 2 bases and J gave up 6 bases, with 5 bases separating them. The V gene's germline CDR1 is LGHNA and CDR2 YNFKEQ. The CDR3: CASSQQGNIQYF. CDR3 sequence (DNA): TGTGCCAGCAGCCAACAGGGAAACATTCAGTACTTC.

As for this clone: Other nucleotide sequences in the sample specify the same CDR3. This chain links TRBV15 with TRBJ1-2; D may be TRBD1 (5 bases). Trimming removed 3 bases from V and 2 bases from J, with 10 bases in between. The CDR3 totals 14 residues. The V gene's germline CDR1 is LNHNV and CDR2 YYDKDF (reference sequence). DNA of the CDR3: TGTGCCACCAGCAGCCGCAGGGCGAACTATGGCTACACCTTC. It encodes CATSSRRANYGYTF. Looking up the rest from reference TRBV15 and TRBJ1-2 gives the full variable domain: DAMVIQNPRYQVTQFGKPVTLSCSQTLNHNVMYWYQQKSSQAPKLLFHYYDKDFNNEADTPDNFQSRRPNTSFCFLDIRSPGLGDTAMYLCATSSRRANYGYTFGSGTRLTVV.

The rearrangement links TRBV19 to TRBJ1-3, with 7 bases aligning to TRBD1. The V and J ends lost 10 bases and 0 bases, in that order; junction bases with no gene match: 9. The germline V gene has CDR1 LNHDA and CDR2 SQIVND (reference sequence). The CDR3 length is 15 residues. The CDR3 spells CATRHRGSSGNTIYF. The CDR3 DNA reads as TGTGCCACTCGGCACAGGGGTAGCTCTGGAAACACCATATATTTT. The full variable domain, with the rest looked up from reference TRBV19 and TRBJ1-3, is DGGITQSPKYLFRKEGQNVTLSCEQNLNHDAMYWYRQDPGQGLRLIYYSQIVNDFQKGDIAEGYSVSREKKESFPLTVTSAQKNPTAFYLCATRHRGSSGNTIYFGEGSWLTVV.

This clone was counted once. The rearrangement joins TRBV23-1 to TRBJ1-1, with a weak D call TRBD1 (6 bases). TRBV23-1 is placed among ORFs of uncertain function. This CDR3 comprises 16 residues. V was trimmed by 0 bases and J by 4 bases, leaving 15 bases between them. The CDR3 DNA follows: TGCGCCAGCAGTCAATCCCCACAGGGAGAAGCCACTGAAGCTTTCTTT. Amino acids: CASSQSPQGEATEAFF.

The chain carries TRBV3-1 (or the pseudogene TRBV3-2) and TRBJ2-5; 12 bases are a match to TRBD2. The CDR3 loop spans 16 amino acids. CDR1 is LGHDT and CDR2 is YNNKEL in the germline V gene (reference sequence). V shed 4 bases and J 1 base; nucleotides not matched to a gene: 4. The CDR3 loop reads CASSLGLAGPQETQYF. DNA of the CDR3: TGTGCCAGCAGCCTGGGACTAGCGGGCCCCCAAGAGACCCAGTACTTC.

The chain couples TRBV5-4 to TRBJ2-1, with 8 nucleotides matching TRBD2. The CDR3 covers 16 residues. Trimming cost V 4 bases and J 3 bases; bases outside gene matches: 9. CDR1 is SGHNT and CDR2 is YYREEE in the germline V gene (reference sequence). DNA for the CDR3: TGTGCCAGCAGCGTATCCGGGACTAGACTCTACAATGAGCAGTTCTTC. This encodes CASSVSGTRLYNEQFF. The full variable domain, its missing parts supplied by reference TRBV5-4 and TRBJ2-1, is ETGVTQSPTHLIKTRGQQVTLRCSSQSGHNTVSWYQQALGQGPQFIFQYYREEENGRGNFPPRFSGLQFPNYSSELNVNALELDDSALYLCASSVSGTRLYNEQFFGPGTRLTVL.

The gene calls are TRBV10-3 and TRBJ2-7, with TRBD1 matching over 7 bases. The CDR3 runs 13 residues. The J segment lost 0 bases and the V segment lost 6 bases, leaving 2 bases of the junction unmatched. The V gene's germline CDR1 is ENHRY and CDR2 SYGVKD. The CDR3 protein is CAIRDRSSYEQYF. The CDR3 nucleotides are TGTGCCATCAGGGACAGGAGCTCCTACGAGCAGTACTTC.

J is TRBJ2-7 and V is TRBV28; 7 bases are shared with TRBD1. CDR3 size: 14 residues. With 2 bases clipped from V and 2 bases from J, the junction kept 3 bases outside the gene matches. Germline V gene data show CDR1 as MDHEN and CDR2 as SYDVKM. The CDR3 coding sequence is TGTGCCAGCAGTTTAGAGACAGGGACCTACGAGCAGTACTTC. Protein product: CASSLETGTYEQYF.

The chain carries TRBV24-1 and TRBJ2-5; D gene uncertain. The CDR3 is made up of 12 amino acids. The V and J ends lost 3 bases and 4 bases respectively, with 5 bases between them. Germline CDR1 and CDR2: KGHDR and SFDVKD. The CDR3 DNA reads as TGTGCCACCAGTGATCCCGGAGAGACCCAGTACTTC. Its protein is CATSDPGETQYF.

This clone was seen just once. The chain combines TRBV30 with TRBJ2-2, with a weak D call TRBD1 (6 bases). The CDR3 totals 14 residues. Germline CDR1 reads GTSNPN; CDR2 reads SVGIG (reference sequence). V was clipped by 6 bases and J by 0 bases, with 11 bases between them. The DNA of the CDR3 is TGTGCCTGTACGGACAGCGCGAACACCGGGGAGCTGTTTTTT. As protein: CACTDSANTGELFF.

The chain recombines TRBV30 with TRBJ1-1, with D possibly TRBD1 on 5 matching bases. The V and J ends lost 0 bases and 3 bases respectively, with 14 bases between them. CDR3 length equals 15 residues. Germline CDR1 GTSNPN, CDR2 SVGIG (reference sequence). The CDR3 DNA reads TGTGCCTGGAGTGTTCGACAGTTCGTGTACACTGAAGCTTTCTTT. Its protein product is CAWSVRQFVYTEAFF.

The V and J genes are TRBV19 and TRBJ2-1; 13 bases match TRBD2. After removal of 5 bases from V and 15 bases from J, the junction contained 10 bases not matched to a gene. Germline V gives CDR1 LNHDA, CDR2 SQIVND (reference sequence). The CDR3 contains 14 residues. This chain's CDR3 is CASSVRGGTSGTFF. In DNA, the CDR3 is TGTGCCAGTAGTGTTCGGGGGGGGACTAGCGGGACGTTCTTC.

V gene TRBV3-1 (or the pseudogene TRBV3-2) combines with J gene TRBJ2-7, with TRBD2 as a possible D gene (6 bases). From germline, CDR1 is LGHDT and CDR2 YNNKEL (reference sequence). CDR3 length equals 14 residues. V lost 1 base to trimming and J lost 3 bases, with 10 bases between them. CDR3 sequence reads: CASSQGIGSYEQYF. The DNA of the CDR3 is TGTGCCAGCAGCCAAGGTATCGGGAGCTACGAGCAGTACTTC.

CDR3 amino acids: CASSIVTGGSSGANVLTF. The DNA of the CDR3 is TGTGCCAGTAGTATTGTAACAGGGGGGAGCTCTGGGGCCAACGTCCTGACTTTC. The chain carries TRBV19 and TRBJ2-6; 8 positions match TRBD1. V shed 3 bases and J 0 bases; nucleotides not matched to a gene: 7. CDR3 length: 18 amino acids. The germline gives CDR1 LNHDA, CDR2 SQIVND (reference sequence).

Only a few counts were recorded for this clone. This chain joins TRBV3-1 (or the pseudogene TRBV3-2) and TRBJ2-3; 7 bases match TRBD2. This CDR3 has 14 amino acids. The germline V gene encodes CDR1 LGHDT and CDR2 YNNKEL (reference sequence). With V trimmed by 4 bases and J by 1 base, 2 bases remained unmatched. The CDR3 DNA reads as TGTGCCAGCAGCCGGGACTACGGCACAGATACGCAGTATTTT. Residues: CASSRDYGTDTQYF.

The V and J genes are TRBV4-1 and TRBJ2-7; TRBD1 matches 8 bases. J was trimmed by 5 bases and V by 0 bases; bases with no gene match: 9. The CDR3 length is 16 residues. Germline V CDR1 and CDR2: MGHRA, YSYEKL. The CDR3 sequence is CASSQDGDRKSDEQYF. CDR3 DNA sequence: TGCGCCAGCAGCCAAGATGGGGACAGGAAAAGCGACGAGCAGTACTTC.

This chain connects TRBV5-1 to TRBJ2-2; 7 positions agree with TRBD1. Per germline, CDR1 SGHRS and CDR2 YFSETQ. The CDR3 is made up of 17 amino acids. After removal of 0 bases from V and 2 bases from J, the junction contained 7 bases not matched to a gene. The CDR3 bases are TGCGCCAGCAGCTTGGCCAGAGGGGGCCTAAACACCGGGGAGCTGTTTTTT. This encodes CASSLARGGLNTGELFF.

The chain recombines TRBV23-1 with TRBJ2-7, with 8 bases lining up with TRBD1. TRBV23-1 is identified as an open reading frame with a role that is uncertain. This CDR3 spans 18 amino acids. V dropped 5 bases and J dropped 6; count of bases not matched to a gene: 21. The CDR3 bases are TGCGCCAGCAGTTCTGACAGGGGTGCCACCTCTACTACCTCCGAGCAGTACTTC. As protein: CASSSDRGATSTTSEQYF.

The chain has TRBV4-1 and TRBJ1-1; D is unclear. The CDR3 is 11 amino acids. Germline V gives CDR1 MGHRA, CDR2 YSYEKL. Trimming shortened V by 5 bases and J by 4 bases, and 5 bases separated the two germline ends. CDR3 loop: CASSLLTEAFF. The CDR3 nucleotides read TGCGCCAGCAGCTTACTCACTGAAGCTTTCTTT.

The V call is TRBV5-6, the J call TRBJ1-4; D gene uncertain. This CDR3 is built from 14 residues. CDR1 and CDR2 (germline): SGHDT, YYEEEE. Trimming removed 4 bases from V and 4 bases from J, with 11 bases in between. The CDR3 loop reads CASSPGLLNEKLFF. For the CDR3, the DNA is TGTGCCAGCAGCCCAGGACTGCTTAATGAAAAACTGTTTTTT.

V gene TRBV18 combines with J gene TRBJ1-2; D might be TRBD1 (5 bases). V was shortened by 5 bases and J by 3 bases, with 10 bases between the two germline ends. CDR3 length: 13 residues. Per the germline V gene, CDR1 is KGHSH and CDR2 is LQKENI. CDR3 loop: CASSSGEDYGYTF. The CDR3 DNA follows: TGTGCCAGCTCATCGGGGGAGGACTATGGCTACACCTTC.

This chain links TRBV3-1 (or the pseudogene TRBV3-2) with TRBJ1-2, with TRBD1 as a possible D gene (6 bases). The V gene's germline CDR1 is LGHDT and CDR2 YNNKEL (reference sequence). The V end was cut by 3 bases, the J end by 0 bases, with 14 bases between. This CDR3 has 16 residues. The CDR3 region has the DNA TGTGCCAGCAGCCACGAGGACAGACCCGCTAACTATGGCTACACCTTC. This gives the protein CASSHEDRPANYGYTF.

This rearrangement joins TRBV5-1 to TRBJ1-3; D not certain. CDR1 and CDR2 from the germline V gene are SGHRS and YFSETQ. Trimming left V 2 bases short and J 0 bases short, with 9 bases between. The length of the CDR3 is 15 residues. CDR3 DNA sequence: TGCGCCAGCAGCTTATCCATTAGCTCTGGAAACACCATATATTTT. As protein: CASSLSISSGNTIYF.

This clone was recorded once. V is TRBV6-5 and J is TRBJ2-1; TRBD1 matches at 9 bases. Germline CDR1 and CDR2: MNHEY and SVGAGI. CDR3 length: 15 residues. V lost 5 bases and J lost 2; bases outside the gene matches: 4. CDR3 in DNA: TGTGCCAGCAGTAAAACAGGGGGCGCCTACAATGAGCAGTTCTTC. Its protein product is CASSKTGGAYNEQFF.